The 20 T cell receptor beta chains presented below share a single source sample, sequenced in a study of OX40 agonist ivuxolimab in advanced cancers. Profiling relied on immunoSEQ multiplex PCR, and the TCRdb table lists in-frame clones only, not all of them. The data contain fewer than 25,000 clones, approximately 84% of them singletons. The input for sequencing was CD4+ or CD8+ T cells sorted from blood, taken in a trial of the OX40 agonist ivuxolimab. The receptor source for this set is an adult with an advanced solid tumor such as melanoma, head and neck, liver or kidney cancer.

The genes are TRBV28 and TRBJ2-1; D unclear. Trimming took 6 bases from V and 9 from J, leaving 9 bases between them. The CDR3 is 11 residues long. Germline CDR1 is MDHEN and CDR2 is SYDVKM. The CDR3 loop reads CASSSTTEQFF. The CDR3 DNA is TGTGCCAGCAGCAGTACGACTGAGCAGTTCTTC.

V gene TRBV27 combines with J gene TRBJ2-1; 7 nucleotides line up with TRBD1. CDR3 size: 16 residues. Trimming removed 3 bases from V and 5 bases from J; junction bases left unmatched: 10. From germline, CDR1 is MNHEY and CDR2 SMNVEV (reference sequence). The CDR3 protein is CASSLNVGQSNNEQFF. Here the CDR3 DNA reads TGTGCCAGCAGTTTGAATGTGGGACAGTCCAACAATGAGCAGTTCTTC.

The gene calls are TRBV7-9 and TRBJ2-1; no definite D call. The CDR3 runs 14 residues. V gave up 2 bases and J gave up 7 bases, with 12 bases separating them. Per the germline V gene, CDR1 is SEHNR and CDR2 is FQNEAQ (reference sequence). This CDR3 is CASSLPVAKNEQFF. The CDR3 coding sequence is TGTGCCAGCAGCTTACCGGTAGCAAAGAATGAGCAGTTCTTC.

The rearrangement uses TRBV11-2 and TRBJ2-7, with TRBD2 identical over 16 bases. V lost 4 bases, J lost 0 bases, and 6 bases stayed unmatched. This CDR3 contains 18 residues. Per the germline V gene, CDR1 is SGHAT and CDR2 is FQNNGV. The chain's CDR3 is CASSSGLAGGLSSYEQYF. For the CDR3, the DNA is TGTGCCAGCAGCTCGGGACTAGCGGGAGGGCTTAGCTCCTACGAGCAGTACTTC.

The J gene is TRBJ2-7, the V gene TRBV6-1; 9 bases line up with TRBD2. The J segment lost 7 bases and the V segment lost 1 base, leaving 2 bases of the junction unmatched. Germline CDR1 is MNHNS and CDR2 is SASEGT. This CDR3 has 13 residues. CDR3 residues: CASSEGGRVEQYF. The CDR3 DNA sequence: TGTGCCAGCAGTGAAGGCGGGAGGGTGGAGCAGTACTTC.

This sequence joins TRBV9 and TRBJ2-5, with D unresolved. Trimming took 2 bases from V and 5 from J, leaving 10 bases between them. The CDR3 spans 13 residues. Looked up from germline, CDR1 is SGDLS and CDR2 is YYNGEE. The CDR3 region is CASSVPSGETQYF. DNA of the CDR3: TGTGCCAGCAGCGTCCCGAGTGGGGAGACCCAGTACTTC.

The chain carries TRBV2 and TRBJ2-3; TRBD2 is a possible D gene (5 bases). Germline loops: CDR1 SNHLY, CDR2 FYNNEI. The CDR3 runs 15 residues. The ends were cut back, 4 bases at V and 0 bases at J, with 11 bases in the middle. The CDR3 is CASSARGASTDTQYF. DNA of the CDR3: TGTGCCAGCAGTGCACGGGGTGCTAGCACAGATACGCAGTATTTT.

This clone was detected once. This sequence joins TRBV6-5 and TRBJ2-1; 10 nucleotides match TRBD2. Per the germline V gene, CDR1 is MNHEY and CDR2 is SVGAGI. Trimming at V came to 4 bases and at J to 5 bases, leaving 8 bases not matched to a gene. This CDR3 comprises 16 residues. This chain's CDR3 is CASSSYLAGVDNEQFF. CDR3 sequence (DNA): TGTGCCAGCAGTTCATACCTAGCGGGAGTTGACAATGAGCAGTTCTTC.

This chain uses TRBV7-8 with TRBJ2-1; D remains unclear. CDR1 is SGHVS and CDR2 is FQNEAQ in the germline V gene. The CDR3 loop spans 16 amino acids. V lost 0 bases and J lost 0, with 9 bases in between. The CDR3 loop is CASSLAWLPSYNEQFF. The CDR3 nucleotides read TGTGCCAGCAGCTTAGCATGGCTGCCCTCCTACAATGAGCAGTTCTTC.

The J gene is TRBJ1-5, the V gene TRBV4-1; 7 bases align to TRBD1. The CDR3 runs to 15 residues. V lost 6 bases and J lost 5; bases outside the gene matches: 10. The germline CDR1 and CDR2 sequences are MGHRA and YSYEKL. The DNA of the CDR3 is TGCGCCAGCAGGCGGGACAGTGCTATATATCAGCCCCAGCATTTT. This gives the protein CASRRDSAIYQPQHF.

The chain couples TRBV7-6 to TRBJ1-1, with a weak D call TRBD1 (6 bases). Trimming shortened V by 7 bases and J by 1 base, and 16 bases separated the two germline ends. The CDR3 is made up of 15 amino acids. CDR1 SGHVS and CDR2 FNYEAQ come from the germline V gene. Here the CDR3 DNA reads TGTGCCAGCATAAGGGGGGGAGCCCCGAACACTGAAGCTTTCTTT. It translates to CASIRGGAPNTEAFF.

The chain couples TRBV6-1 to TRBJ2-7; D may correspond to TRBD1 or TRBD2 (5 bases each). Germline CDR1 is MNHNS and CDR2 is SASEGT. The CDR3 loop spans 13 amino acids. Trimming left V 10 bases short and J 3 bases short, with 16 bases between. DNA of the CDR3: TGTGCCACAAACGGGGCCAAGGGCTACGAGCAGTACTTC. Its protein product is CATNGAKGYEQYF.

This chain uses TRBV27 with TRBJ1-2; 9 bases align to TRBD1. Per the germline V gene, CDR1 is MNHEY and CDR2 is SMNVEV (reference sequence). This CDR3 has 12 amino acids. J was trimmed by 7 bases and V by 10 bases; bases with no gene match: 7. The CDR3 loop is CATRGTGPGYTF. The CDR3 coding sequence is TGTGCCACACGAGGGACAGGGCCTGGCTACACCTTC.

Concerning this clone: One end of the junction fails to match germline, which may point to a read error. In DNA, the CDR3 is TGTGCCGGGAGACAGGGGACTTCCTACAATGAGCAGTTCTTC. Protein sequence: CAGRQGTSYNEQFF. This chain joins TRBV30 and TRBJ2-1; 8 positions match TRBD1. In germline, CDR1 is GTSNPN, CDR2 SVGIG (reference sequence). The CDR3 length is 14 residues.

The chain combines TRBV27 with TRBJ2-2, with D tentatively TRBD2 (5 bases). The germline gives CDR1 MNHEY, CDR2 SMNVEV (reference sequence). With 5 bases removed from V and 7 bases from J, the gap between germline ends came to 17 bases. There are 15 residues in the CDR3. The CDR3 here is CASSPTGTDSGELFF. In DNA form, the CDR3 reads TGTGCCAGCAGTCCAACGGGAACAGATAGCGGGGAGCTGTTTTTT.

The V and J genes are TRBV2 and TRBJ2-2; 8 positions agree with TRBD1. V was clipped by 2 bases and J by 6 bases; unmatched bases: 2. The CDR3 totals 14 residues. Per germline, CDR1 SNHLY and CDR2 FYNNEI. For the CDR3, the DNA is TGTGCCAGCAGTGAACTACAGGGGGCCGGGGAGCTGTTTTTT. Its protein product is CASSELQGAGELFF.

The V and J genes are TRBV2 and TRBJ2-7; D might be TRBD2 (6 bases). The CDR3 has 16 amino acids. Germline V gene data show CDR1 as SNHLY and CDR2 as FYNNEI. Trimming removed 3 bases at V and 3 bases at J, with 18 bases between. The CDR3 region is CASSDFSGETVYEQYF. The CDR3 DNA follows: TGTGCCAGCAGTGATTTTTCGGGGGAGACGGTCTACGAGCAGTACTTC.

This rearrangement joins TRBV11-2 to TRBJ2-7; D unresolved. Trimming took 3 bases from V and 5 from J, leaving 17 bases between them. Germline CDR1 is SGHAT and CDR2 is FQNNGV. The CDR3 is 15 amino acids. The CDR3 coding sequence is TGTGCCAGCAGCTTCCCCTCGAGAGGCGCCAACGAGCAGTACTTC. This encodes CASSFPSRGANEQYF.

This chain connects TRBV7-9 to TRBJ2-5; weak D call: TRBD1 (6 bases). From germline, CDR1 is SEHNR and CDR2 FQNEAQ (reference sequence). Trimming removed 4 bases from V and 3 bases from J, with 12 bases in between. The CDR3 totals 14 residues. In DNA form, the CDR3 reads TGTGCCAGCAGCTCGAGCTCAGGGGAAGAGACCCAGTACTTC. Amino acid sequence: CASSSSSGEETQYF.

In DNA, the CDR3 is TGTGGGGCGAGGCGGCTAGCGGGAGAGGGGTACGAGCAGTACTTC. Translated: CGARRLAGEGYEQYF. This chain uses TRBV19 with TRBJ2-7, with 10 bases that match TRBD2. Germline CDR1 reads LNHDA; CDR2 reads SQIVND (reference sequence). This CDR3 comprises 15 residues.